Below are 32 T cell receptor beta chains sequenced from a single sample in a study of CD8 T cells in ankylosing spondylitis. These TCRs' antigens remain unknown. TCRdb re-called the 5' RACE reads through MiXCR, storing one row per CDR3 protein. The sample carries about 460,000 distinct CDR3 sequences, about 5.7% recorded once. Overall study findings and caveats: Blood of patients with ankylosing spondylitis appeared to be characterized by a TCR beta motif of several highly homologous variants.

The sequencing sample was made of blood, either unsorted or a sorted T cell fraction (not recorded which). The receptors were gathered from a male donor with ankylosing spondylitis.

Ten or more counts support this clonotype. V usage is TRBV20-1 and J usage is TRBJ2-1, with 7 bases lining up with TRBD2. The CDR3 spans 15 residues. Germline V lookup: CDR1 DFQATT, CDR2 SNEGSKA (reference sequence). Trimming at V came to 6 bases and at J to 9 bases, leaving 17 bases not matched to a gene. CDR3 loop: CSAKQTGRSGTEQFF. Here the CDR3 DNA reads TGCAGTGCGAAACAAACCGGAAGGAGCGGGACTGAGCAGTTCTTC.

This clonotype was picked up many times. This sequence joins TRBV28 and TRBJ1-5; D gene ambiguous. CDR1 and CDR2 from the germline V gene are MDHEN and SYDVKM. The V end was cut by 4 bases, the J end by 3 bases, with 13 bases between. The CDR3 totals 15 residues. The CDR3 loop is CASSSPESLNQPQHF. The CDR3 DNA is TGTGCCAGCAGTTCCCCGGAGTCACTCAATCAGCCCCAGCATTTT.

This clonotype came up a few times. This may be a read error: a much more frequent sequence differs by one nucleotide. V gene TRBV20-1 combines with J gene TRBJ2-1; the D gene is possibly TRBD2 (6 bases). Germline loops: CDR1 DFQATT, CDR2 SNEGSKA (reference sequence). The CDR3 is 17 amino acids. The chain's CDR3 is CCARDDRTSRSYNEQFF. CDR3 in DNA: TGCTGTGCTAGAGACGACAGAACTAGCCGGTCCTACAATGAGCAGTTCTTC.

The table lists this clonotype with many counts. V usage is TRBV20-1 and J usage is TRBJ1-1; tentative D call: TRBD1 (6 bases). CDR3 length: 12 amino acids. Germline V gene lookup returns CDR1 DFQATT and CDR2 SNEGSKA (reference sequence). The V end lost 8 bases, the J end lost 1 base, and 11 bases lay between the germline ends. CDR3 sequence: CSTPTGNTEAFF. The CDR3 DNA sequence: TGCAGTACTCCGACAGGGAACACTGAAGCTTTCTTT.

This clonotype was recorded at least ten times. J is TRBJ1-2 and V is TRBV10-3; D unresolved. The CDR3 runs to 15 residues. V gave up 3 bases and J gave up 1 base, with 12 bases separating them. Germline lookup yields CDR1 ENHRY and CDR2 SYGVKD. The chain's CDR3 is CAISEHREVNYGYTF. CDR3 in DNA: TGTGCCATCAGTGAACACCGGGAGGTTAACTATGGCTACACCTTC.

Ten or more counts support this clonotype. The chain employs TRBV29-1 and TRBJ2-2; no clear D gene. The germline V gene has CDR1 SQVTM and CDR2 ANQGSEA. The ends were cut back, 1 base at V and 1 base at J, with 10 bases in the middle. This CDR3 has 15 residues. In DNA, the CDR3 is TGCAGCGTTGAAGGGGGTCGAGGGAACACCGGGGAGCTGTTTTTT. It translates to CSVEGGRGNTGELFF.

DNA of the CDR3: TGTGCCAGCAAAACCCCGGGACTAGCGATAAACAATGAGCAGTTCTTC. It encodes CASKTPGLAINNEQFF. This chain uses TRBV27 with TRBJ2-1, with TRBD2 matching 10 bases. The CDR3 spans 16 residues. J was trimmed by 5 bases and V by 7 bases; bases with no gene match: 11. The V gene's germline CDR1 is MNHEY and CDR2 SMNVEV (reference sequence).

This clonotype came up a few times. This chain uses TRBV11-2 with TRBJ2-1; 7 nucleotides match TRBD2. With 8 bases clipped from V and 8 bases from J, the junction kept 18 bases outside the gene matches. This CDR3 has 16 residues. CDR1 is SGHAT, CDR2 FQNNGV, per germline. Here the CDR3 reads CASSGGGYQGGDEQFF. The CDR3 DNA reads TGTGCCAGCTCCGGCGGGGGTTACCAGGGCGGGGATGAGCAGTTCTTC. The variable domain in full, with the rest retrieved from reference TRBV11-2 and TRBJ2-1, is EAGVAQSPRYKIIEKRQSVAFWCNPISGHATLYWYQQILGQGPKLLIQFQNNGVVDDSQLPKDRFSAERLKGVDSTLKIQPAKLEDSAVYLCASSGGGYQGGDEQFFGPGTRLTVL.

The table lists this clonotype with many counts. This sequence joins TRBV6-2 or TRBV6-3 and TRBJ2-1; weak D call: TRBD1 (5 bases). The CDR3 consists of 14 residues. The germline CDR1 and CDR2 sequences are MNHEY and SVGEGT. Trimming removed 5 bases at V and 6 bases at J, with 14 bases between. CDR3 in DNA: TGTGCCAGCAGTCCATTTCCAGGGCCCAATGAGCAGTTCTTC. Its protein is CASSPFPGPNEQFF.

This clonotype was picked up many times. Mismatch with germline at one junction end may stem from a read error. The chain recombines TRBV28 with TRBJ1-1; D is unclear. Germline V CDR1 and CDR2: MDHEN, SYDVKM. The CDR3 has 14 residues. The DNA of the CDR3 is TGCGCCAGCAGCTCACCAGGCCTGGGCACTGAAGCTTTCTTT. Translating gives CASSSPGLGTEAFF.

This clonotype was recorded many times. This chain joins TRBV11-2 and TRBJ2-7; 9 nucleotides align to TRBD1. The CDR3 is made up of 15 amino acids. J gave up 5 bases and V 0 bases, and 5 bases lay outside the gene matches. Germline lookup yields CDR1 SGHAT and CDR2 FQNNGV. CDR3 region: CASSLDGTGRHEQYF. In nucleotides, the CDR3 is TGTGCCAGCAGCTTAGATGGGACAGGGAGGCACGAGCAGTACTTC.

Turning to this clonotype: Mismatch with germline at one junction end may stem from a read error. The rearrangement uses TRBV5-1 and TRBJ2-6; weak D call: TRBD1 (5 bases). In germline, CDR1 is SGHRS, CDR2 YFSETQ. The CDR3 is 16 residues long. The CDR3 protein is CASGLGAESGANVLTF. Here the CDR3 DNA reads TGCGCCAGCGGCTTAGGGGCGGAGTCTGGGGCCAACGTCCTGACTTTC.

This clonotype was recorded at least ten times. The rearrangement joins TRBV20-1 to TRBJ2-7; 9 positions match TRBD1. V lost 1 base to trimming and J lost 4 bases; unmatched junction nucleotides: 8. CDR3 length: 15 amino acids. The V gene's germline CDR1 is DFQATT and CDR2 SNEGSKA (reference sequence). The CDR3 sequence: CSARGVTGGRYEQYF. The CDR3 coding sequence is TGCAGTGCTAGAGGTGTAACAGGGGGCAGGTACGAGCAGTACTTC.

The sample holds many counts of this clonotype. The chain is built from TRBV12-3 or TRBV12-4 and TRBJ2-1; 7 bases agree with TRBD2. V trimming: 2 bases; J trimming: 7 bases; junction bases outside the gene matches: 8. This CDR3 has 15 residues. The CDR3 DNA reads as TGTGCCAGCAGTTTAATGCGAGCGGGACTGAATGAGCAGTTCTTC. Protein: CASSLMRAGLNEQFF.

The chain employs TRBV20-1 and TRBJ2-5, with D possibly TRBD2 on 6 matching bases. V was trimmed by 0 bases and J by 5 bases, leaving 16 bases between them. Germline-derived CDR1 and CDR2 are DFQATT and SNEGSKA (reference sequence). The CDR3 runs to 15 residues. CDR3 in DNA: TGCAGTGCTAGAGATGACGGGGGTGGTGGGGAGACCCAGTACTTC. Its protein is CSARDDGGGGETQYF.

This clonotype appeared many times. The J gene is TRBJ2-3, the V gene TRBV15, with D perhaps TRBD2 (6 bases). Germline values: CDR1 LNHNV, CDR2 YYDKDF (reference sequence). This CDR3 is built from 16 residues. Trimming left V 5 bases short and J 3 bases short, with 18 bases between. Here the CDR3 reads CATSQVAATGTDTQYF. The CDR3 DNA is TGTGCCACCAGCCAGGTAGCGGCTACTGGGACAGATACGCAGTATTTT.

This clonotype was seen repeatedly, ten times or more. V usage is TRBV12-3 or TRBV12-4 and J usage is TRBJ2-1; D might be TRBD2 (5 bases). Trimming removed 7 bases at V and 9 bases at J, with 19 bases between. The CDR3 loop spans 14 amino acids. The CDR3 loop reads CASTPRRGRGEQFF. CDR3 sequence (DNA): TGTGCCAGCACCCCGCGCCGAGGGAGAGGTGAGCAGTTCTTC.

The sample holds many counts of this clonotype. Here the CDR3 reads CASSLTRGKETQYF. Here the CDR3 DNA reads TGTGCCAGCAGCTTAACCCGGGGCAAAGAGACCCAGTACTTC. This chain uses TRBV7-9 with TRBJ2-5, with D perhaps assigned TRBD1 or TRBD2 (5 bases each). The V end lost 2 bases, the J end lost 3 bases, and 10 bases lay between the germline ends. The germline V gene encodes CDR1 SEHNR and CDR2 FQNEAQ (reference sequence). This CDR3 has 14 residues.

This clonotype came up many times. The V gene is TRBV7-9, the J gene TRBJ1-2, with TRBD1 identical over 11 bases. This CDR3 has 14 residues. Per germline, CDR1 SEHNR and CDR2 FQNEAQ (reference sequence). With 5 bases clipped from V and 6 bases from J, the junction kept 5 bases outside the gene matches. The CDR3 nucleotides read TGTGCCAGCAGCGAGGGACAGGGGGGCCATGGCTACACCTTC. Protein product: CASSEGQGGHGYTF.

The sample holds many counts of this clonotype. The chain is built from TRBV7-9 and TRBJ2-5; D not resolved. CDR3 length equals 13 residues. Trimming left V 5 bases short and J 2 bases short, with 9 bases between. Per the germline V gene, CDR1 is SEHNR and CDR2 is FQNEAQ (reference sequence). The CDR3 loop reads CASSASAQETQYF. The CDR3 bases are TGTGCCAGCAGCGCTTCAGCTCAAGAGACCCAGTACTTC.

This clonotype appeared many times. The chain carries TRBV10-3 and TRBJ1-2, with TRBD1 matching over 8 bases. V shed 10 bases, J shed 4 bases, and the junction held 11 bases outside the gene matches. Germline lookup yields CDR1 ENHRY and CDR2 SYGVKD. The CDR3 is 14 amino acids. CDR3 residues: CATSLDRASYGYTF. CDR3 in DNA: TGTGCCACCTCACTGGACAGGGCGTCCTATGGCTACACCTTC.

The chain couples TRBV6-1 to TRBJ2-2; D is possibly TRBD1 (5 bases). Trimming took 0 bases from V and 6 from J, leaving 11 bases between them. The CDR3 extends over 15 amino acids. Germline V gene sequence: CDR1 MNHNS, CDR2 SASEGT. CDR3 amino acids: CASSEAGDTAGELFF. The CDR3 nucleotides are TGTGCCAGCAGTGAAGCAGGGGATACGGCCGGGGAGCTGTTTTTT.

The chain uses TRBV3-1 and TRBJ2-5; D possibly corresponds to TRBD2 (6 bases). Trimming took off 5 bases at V and 5 bases at J, with 18 bases between the two ends. The CDR3 contains 15 residues. From germline, CDR1 is LGHDT and CDR2 YNNKEL (reference sequence). The CDR3 protein is CASSSLPGSPETQYF. The CDR3 DNA sequence: TGTGCCAGCAGCTCTCTCCCCGGGAGTCCGGAGACCCAGTACTTC.

This clonotype was recorded many times. The genes are TRBV29-1 and TRBJ2-1; maybe TRBD2 (6 bases). The CDR3 totals 14 residues. Trimming removed 3 bases at V and 3 bases at J, with 12 bases between. CDR1 is SQVTM, CDR2 ANQGSEA, per germline. The CDR3 region is CSVELAVLYNEQFF. In DNA, the CDR3 is TGCAGCGTTGAGTTAGCGGTGCTCTACAATGAGCAGTTCTTC.

This clonotype was seen ten or more times. The chain recombines TRBV5-1 with TRBJ2-1, with a possible D match to TRBD1 (5 bases). With 3 bases removed from V and 8 bases from J, the gap between germline ends came to 15 bases. Germline V gene lookup returns CDR1 SGHRS and CDR2 YFSETQ. This CDR3 has 14 amino acids. CDR3 DNA: TGCGCCAGCAGCTACTCCCCCCAGGGCTATGAGCAGTTCTTC. Its protein is CASSYSPQGYEQFF. The whole variable domain, remainder taken from reference TRBV5-1 and TRBJ2-1, is KAGVTQTPRYLIKTRGQQVTLSCSPISGHRSVSWYQQTPGQGLQFLFEYFSETQRNKGNFPGRFSGRQFSNSRSEMNVSTLELGDSALYLCASSYSPQGYEQFFGPGTRLTVL.

This clonotype was seen ten or more times. V usage is TRBV12-3 or TRBV12-4 and J usage is TRBJ2-7, with TRBD1 matching 8 bases. Germline trimming cut 8 bases from V and 1 base from J; bases unmatched to any gene: 1. The length of the CDR3 is 12 residues. CDR3 in DNA: TGTGCCAGCGGGGACAGGTCCTACGAGCAGTACTTC. Protein: CASGDRSYEQYF.

This clonotype was picked up many times. The rearrangement joins TRBV29-1 to TRBJ2-1; TRBD1 matches 8 bases. This CDR3 is built from 16 residues. V trimming: 7 bases; J trimming: 10 bases; junction bases outside the gene matches: 21. Germline lookup yields CDR1 SQVTM and CDR2 ANQGSEA. This CDR3 is CSASGGGSLKAEEQFF. For the CDR3, the DNA is TGCAGCGCCTCAGGGGGCGGGTCACTCAAGGCGGAGGAGCAGTTCTTC.

This clonotype was counted ten times or more. The rearrangement joins TRBV18 to TRBJ2-6, with D hard to call. CDR1 is KGHSH, CDR2 LQKENI, per germline. V dropped 3 bases and J dropped 0 bases, with 12 bases sitting between them. The CDR3 is 17 residues long. The CDR3 region has the DNA TGTGCCAGCTCACCCAACTCTCCTAACTCTGGGGCCAACGTCCTGACTTTC. Amino acid sequence: CASSPNSPNSGANVLTF.

The chain uses TRBV20-1 and TRBJ1-5; TRBD1 is a possible D gene (5 bases). The CDR3 is made up of 13 amino acids. V was cut by 3 bases and J by 4 bases, with 10 bases left in between. CDR1 and CDR2 (germline): DFQATT, SNEGSKA (reference sequence). DNA for the CDR3: TGCAGTGCTAGCGGTGCAGGGAATCAGCCCCAGCATTTT. It encodes CSASGAGNQPQHF.

This clonotype was counted a few times. Mismatch with germline at one junction end may stem from a read error. The chain recombines TRBV20-1 with TRBJ2-2; D perhaps matches TRBD2 (6 bases). This CDR3 contains 16 residues. CDR1 is DFQATT, CDR2 SNEGSKA, per germline (reference sequence). CDR3 sequence: CCARGVLGGDTGELFF. The CDR3 nucleotides are TGCTGTGCTAGGGGAGTCTTAGGAGGGGACACCGGGGAGCTGTTTTTT.

This clonotype was observed at least ten times. The V gene is TRBV9, the J gene TRBJ2-2; the D is unclear. The CDR3 runs 12 residues. V was shortened by 3 bases and J by 5 bases, with 5 bases between the two germline ends. Per germline, CDR1 SGDLS and CDR2 YYNGEE. The CDR3 DNA sequence: TGTGCCAGCAGCGGGTTGACCGGGGAGCTGTTTTTT. Amino acids: CASSGLTGELFF.

This clonotype occurred many times. The chain has TRBV6-5 and TRBJ2-3; D is unresolved. The germline V and J ends were trimmed by 2 bases and 1 base, with 16 bases remaining between them. This CDR3 is 17 amino acids long. Per the germline V gene, CDR1 is MNHEY and CDR2 is SVGAGI. The CDR3 sequence: CASSYLRQNRRTDTQYF. DNA of the CDR3: TGTGCCAGCAGTTACCTACGACAAAACCGGCGCACAGATACGCAGTATTTT.